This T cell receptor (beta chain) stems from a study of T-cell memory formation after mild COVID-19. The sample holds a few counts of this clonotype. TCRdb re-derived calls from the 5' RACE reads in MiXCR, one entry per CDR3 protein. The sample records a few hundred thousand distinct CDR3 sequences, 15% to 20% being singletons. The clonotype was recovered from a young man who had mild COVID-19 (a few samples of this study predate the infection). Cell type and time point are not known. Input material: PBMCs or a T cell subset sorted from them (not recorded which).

CDR3 sequence reads: CASSLQTVNTGELFF. Written as DNA, the CDR3 is TGTGCCAGCAGCTTGCAGACGGTGAACACCGGGGAGCTGTTTTTT. The rearrangement links TRBV7-9 to TRBJ2-2, with no clear D. The V end was cut by 3 bases, the J end by 1 base, with 9 bases between. Germline assignment: CDR1 SEHNR and CDR2 FQNEAQ (reference sequence). The CDR3 is made up of 15 amino acids.